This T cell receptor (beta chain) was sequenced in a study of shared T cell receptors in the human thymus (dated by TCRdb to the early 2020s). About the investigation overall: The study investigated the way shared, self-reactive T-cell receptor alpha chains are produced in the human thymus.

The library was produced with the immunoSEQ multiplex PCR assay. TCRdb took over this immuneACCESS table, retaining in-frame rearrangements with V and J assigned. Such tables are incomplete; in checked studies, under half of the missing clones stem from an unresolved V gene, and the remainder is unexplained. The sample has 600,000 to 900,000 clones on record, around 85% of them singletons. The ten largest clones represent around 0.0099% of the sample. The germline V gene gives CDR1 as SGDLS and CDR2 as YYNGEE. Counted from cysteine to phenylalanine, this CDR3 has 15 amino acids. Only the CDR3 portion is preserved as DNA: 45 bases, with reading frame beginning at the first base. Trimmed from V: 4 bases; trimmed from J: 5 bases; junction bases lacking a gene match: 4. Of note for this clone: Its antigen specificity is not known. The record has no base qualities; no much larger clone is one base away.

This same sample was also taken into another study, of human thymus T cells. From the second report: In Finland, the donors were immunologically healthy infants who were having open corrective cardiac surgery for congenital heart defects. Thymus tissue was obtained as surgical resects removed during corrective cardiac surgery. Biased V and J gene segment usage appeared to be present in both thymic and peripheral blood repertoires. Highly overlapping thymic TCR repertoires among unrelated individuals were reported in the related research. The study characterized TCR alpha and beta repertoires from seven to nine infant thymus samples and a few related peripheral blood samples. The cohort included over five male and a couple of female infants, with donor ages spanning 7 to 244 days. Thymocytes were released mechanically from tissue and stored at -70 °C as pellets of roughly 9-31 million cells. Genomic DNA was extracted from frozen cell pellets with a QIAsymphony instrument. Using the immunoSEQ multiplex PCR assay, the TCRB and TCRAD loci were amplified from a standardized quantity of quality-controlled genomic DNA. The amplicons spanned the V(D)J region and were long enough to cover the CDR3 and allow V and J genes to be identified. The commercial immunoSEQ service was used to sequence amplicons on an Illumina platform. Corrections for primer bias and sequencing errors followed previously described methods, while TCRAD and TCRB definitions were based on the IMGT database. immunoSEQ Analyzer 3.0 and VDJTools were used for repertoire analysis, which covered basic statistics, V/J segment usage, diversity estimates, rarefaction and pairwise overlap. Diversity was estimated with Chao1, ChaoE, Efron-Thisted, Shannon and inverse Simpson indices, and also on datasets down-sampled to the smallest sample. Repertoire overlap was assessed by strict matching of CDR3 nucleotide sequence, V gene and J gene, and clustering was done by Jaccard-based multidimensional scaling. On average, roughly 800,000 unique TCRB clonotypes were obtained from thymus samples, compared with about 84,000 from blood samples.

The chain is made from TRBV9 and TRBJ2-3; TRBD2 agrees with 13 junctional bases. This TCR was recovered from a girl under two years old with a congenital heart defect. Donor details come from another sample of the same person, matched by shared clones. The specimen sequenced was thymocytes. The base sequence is TGTGCCAGCAGCTTACGACTAGCGGGGGGAGATACGCAGTATTTT. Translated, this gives CASSLRLAGGDTQYF.